This T cell receptor (beta chain) was recovered during a study of T cell repertoires in cytomegalovirus infection. For the study at large: Public TCR beta signatures provided an indication of both CMV infection and a matching HLA type.

This clonotype was detected many times. Its antigen is undetermined. General study findings and limits: Carriers of CMV plus the relevant HLA were identified by cumulative public TCR beta family frequency. CMV-specific HLA-C-restricted TCR beta clonotypes dominated the ex vivo response.

Trimming stripped 7 bases from V and 5 bases from J, with 16 bases between. Germline assignment: CDR1 DFQATT and CDR2 SNEGSKA (reference sequence). The CDR3 is 13 residues long. TCRdb used MiXCR to reprocess the reads, holding one entry per CDR3 protein. Of approximately 250,000 distinct CDR3 sequences listed, roughly 6.5% were seen once; the top ten hold around 6.9%. The sample was PBMCs. This clonotype was obtained from a human donor in good health (CMV status not recorded). Some clones in this sample may be carry-over from other donors' samples. The J gene is TRBJ2-3, the V gene TRBV20-1; D might be TRBD2 (7 bases). CDR3 bases: TGCAGTGGGGGGAGGGGGATGGTAGATACGCAGTATTTT. Protein: CSGGRGMVDTQYF.